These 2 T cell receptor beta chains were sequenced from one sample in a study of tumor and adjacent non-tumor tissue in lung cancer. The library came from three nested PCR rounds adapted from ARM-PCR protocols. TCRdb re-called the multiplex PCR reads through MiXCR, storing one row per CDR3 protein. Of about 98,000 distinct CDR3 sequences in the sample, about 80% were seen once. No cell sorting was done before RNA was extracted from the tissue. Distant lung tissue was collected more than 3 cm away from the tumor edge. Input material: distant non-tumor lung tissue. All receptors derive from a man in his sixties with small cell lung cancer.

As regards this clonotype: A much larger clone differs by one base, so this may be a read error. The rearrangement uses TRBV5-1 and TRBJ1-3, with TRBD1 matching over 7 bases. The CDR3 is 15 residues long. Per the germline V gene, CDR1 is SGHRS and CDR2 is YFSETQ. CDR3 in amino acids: CASSRGQPSGNTVYF. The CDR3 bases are TGCGCCAGCAGCCGGGGACAGCCCTCTGGAAACACCGTATATTTT.

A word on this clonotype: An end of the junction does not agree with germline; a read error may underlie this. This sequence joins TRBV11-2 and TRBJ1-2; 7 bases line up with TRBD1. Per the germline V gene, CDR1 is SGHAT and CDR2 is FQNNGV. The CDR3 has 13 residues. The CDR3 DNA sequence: TGTGCCAGCGACGACAGGGATAACTATGGTTACGCCTTC. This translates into CASDDRDNYGYAF.